One and the same sample provided the 21 T cell receptor beta chains below, sequenced in a study of T cells in tumors after PD-1 blockade. TCRdb keeps only in-frame clones here, not all; method: immunoSEQ multiplex PCR. The table records 45,000 to 50,000 clones, around 80% of them present only once. The source was PBMCs, collected before anti-PD-1 therapy. These receptors were obtained from a human donor with advanced basal cell or squamous cell carcinoma (not recorded which).

The rearrangement links TRBV11-2 to TRBJ2-1, with 13 bases lining up with TRBD2. Unmatched junction bases numbered 8, after V lost 3 bases and J lost 3 bases. The germline V gene encodes CDR1 SGHAT and CDR2 FQNNGV. CDR3 size: 18 residues. This CDR3 reads CASSLGLAGTSLYNEQFF. The CDR3 DNA reads TGTGCCAGCAGCTTGGGACTAGCGGGAACCTCCCTCTACAATGAGCAGTTCTTC.

This chain joins TRBV29-1 and TRBJ2-3; no definite D call. The germline V gene has CDR1 SQVTM and CDR2 ANQGSEA. The ends were cut back, 4 bases at V and 6 bases at J, with 8 bases in the middle. The CDR3 runs to 11 residues. CDR3 sequence reads: CSVGNPDTQYF. The CDR3 coding sequence is TGCAGCGTTGGAAATCCTGATACGCAGTATTTT.

The V and J genes are TRBV2 and TRBJ2-1, with 9 bases matching TRBD2. V dropped 4 bases and J dropped 5; count of bases not matched to a gene: 3. The germline V gene encodes CDR1 SNHLY and CDR2 FYNNEI. This CDR3 comprises 14 residues. CDR3 loop: CASSGASGNNEQFF. In DNA form, the CDR3 reads TGTGCCAGCAGTGGGGCTAGCGGGAACAATGAGCAGTTCTTC. The full variable domain, completed using reference TRBV2 and TRBJ2-1, is EPEVTQTPSHQVTQMGQEVILRCVPISNHLYFYWYRQILGQKVEFLVSFYNNEISEKSEIFDDQFSVERPDGSNFTLKIRSTKLEDSAMYFCASSGASGNNEQFFGPGTRLTVL.

Written as DNA, the CDR3 is TGTGCCACCAGCAGGGACCCCTCGGGATACGAGCAGTACTTC. This encodes CATSRDPSGYEQYF. V and J are TRBV15 and TRBJ2-7; a weak D match, TRBD2 (5 bases). The V end lost 3 bases, the J end lost 4 bases, and 13 bases lay between the germline ends. There are 14 residues in the CDR3. Germline assignment: CDR1 LNHNV and CDR2 YYDKDF (reference sequence).

CDR3 sequence reads: CASSLEVQETQYF. For the CDR3, the DNA is TGCGCCAGCAGCTTGGAGGTACAAGAGACCCAGTACTTC. The chain has TRBV5-1 and TRBJ2-5; no clear D. The CDR3 is 13 amino acids. V was trimmed by 0 bases and J by 2 bases, leaving 5 bases between them. Germline CDR1 reads SGHRS; CDR2 reads YFSETQ.

This sequence joins TRBV15 and TRBJ2-1; D is undetermined. The CDR3 has 15 amino acids. Germline CDR1 and CDR2: LNHNV and YYDKDF (reference sequence). V gave up 0 bases and J gave up 0 bases, with 6 bases separating them. Written as DNA, the CDR3 is TGTGCCACCAGCAGAGACCGGAGCTCCTACAATGAGCAGTTCTTC. Its protein is CATSRDRSSYNEQFF.

The chain carries TRBV3-1 (or the pseudogene TRBV3-2) and TRBJ2-2, with D hard to call. Trimming cost V 1 base and J 3 bases, with 3 bases left between them. The CDR3 is 13 amino acids. The germline V gene encodes CDR1 LGHDT and CDR2 YNNKEL (reference sequence). The CDR3 DNA reads as TGTGCCAGCAGCCAAGGAGACACCGGGGAGCTGTTTTTT. This codes for CASSQGDTGELFF.

The chain employs TRBV5-4 and TRBJ1-6; no definite D call. CDR1 is SGHNT, CDR2 YYREEE, per germline (reference sequence). This CDR3 spans 15 amino acids. The V end lost 0 bases, the J end lost 6 bases, and 10 bases lay between the germline ends. The CDR3 loop is CASSLAGRINSPLHF. The CDR3 DNA sequence: TGTGCCAGCAGCTTGGCTGGTCGGATTAATTCACCCCTCCACTTT. Full variable domain (outside the CDR3, taken from reference TRBV5-4 and TRBJ1-6): ETGVTQSPTHLIKTRGQQVTLRCSSQSGHNTVSWYQQALGQGPQFIFQYYREEENGRGNFPPRFSGLQFPNYSSELNVNALELDDSALYLCASSLAGRINSPLHFGNGTRLTVT.

V usage is TRBV7-9 and J usage is TRBJ1-1, with D possibly matching TRBD1 (6 bases). V was cut by 5 bases and J by 4 bases, with 11 bases left in between. Germline V gives CDR1 SEHNR, CDR2 FQNEAQ (reference sequence). The CDR3 extends over 13 amino acids. The CDR3 nucleotides are TGTGCCAGCAGCCCCCCAGGGGTCACTGAAGCTTTCTTT. Translated, it gives CASSPPGVTEAFF.

The chain combines TRBV7-2 with TRBJ1-4, with D maybe TRBD1 (6 bases). The CDR3 contains 13 residues. V was clipped by 5 bases and J by 7 bases, with 11 bases between them. Germline V gene sequence: CDR1 SGHTA, CDR2 FQGNSA. DNA of the CDR3: TGTGCCAGCAGCGCCGCAGGGGTTGAAAAACTGTTTTTT. Translated, it gives CASSAAGVEKLFF.

CDR3 in amino acids: CASSLGQSYEQYF. The CDR3 DNA reads as TGCGCCAGCAGCTTGGGGCAGTCCTACGAGCAGTACTTC. The chain links TRBV5-1 to TRBJ2-7; D not certain. The CDR3 covers 13 residues. Germline V gives CDR1 SGHRS, CDR2 YFSETQ. The V end was cut by 0 bases, the J end by 1 base, with 5 bases between. The full variable domain, in which reference TRBV5-1 and TRBJ2-7 provide the parts outside the CDR3, is KAGVTQTPRYLIKTRGQQVTLSCSPISGHRSVSWYQQTPGQGLQFLFEYFSETQRNKGNFPGRFSGRQFSNSRSEMNVSTLELGDSALYLCASSLGQSYEQYFGPGTRLTVT.

J is TRBJ2-7 and V is TRBV5-4; 7 nucleotides line up with TRBD1. CDR3 length: 14 residues. V gave up 0 bases and J gave up 2 bases; unmatched junction bases: 2. The germline V gene has CDR1 SGHNT and CDR2 YYREEE (reference sequence). CDR3 DNA: TGTGCCAGCAGCTTGGAAGGGGGCCCCTACGAGCAGTACTTC. This gives the protein CASSLEGGPYEQYF.

This clone is a singleton in its sample. The chain combines TRBV25-1 with TRBJ2-5; D is uncertain. The CDR3 sequence is 13 residues long. In germline, CDR1 is MGHDK, CDR2 SYGVNS. The germline V and J ends were trimmed by 7 bases and 3 bases, with 12 bases remaining between them. CDR3 sequence (DNA): TGTGCCAGCACTGCTGGTAACGAAGAGACCCAGTACTTC. Residues: CASTAGNEETQYF.

This chain links TRBV5-1 with TRBJ2-3; 10 bases are a match to TRBD2. CDR1 is SGHRS, CDR2 YFSETQ, per germline. The CDR3 spans 16 residues. Trimming took 4 bases from V and 3 from J; bases not matched to a gene: 8. CDR3 region: CASSPLAGVHTDTQYF. Written as DNA, the CDR3 is TGCGCCAGCAGCCCCCTAGCGGGGGTACATACAGATACGCAGTATTTT.

This rearrangement joins TRBV10-3 to TRBJ1-2; TRBD1 matches at 11 bases. The CDR3 is 13 residues long. Germline V gene lookup returns CDR1 ENHRY and CDR2 SYGVKD. The V gene end was trimmed by 10 bases and the J gene end by 3 bases; junction bases not matched to a gene: 4. Here the CDR3 DNA reads TGTGCCACCCGGACAGGGGGCGACTATGGCTACACCTTC. Translating it yields CATRTGGDYGYTF.

The rearrangement links TRBV2 to TRBJ2-5; D assignment may be TRBD1 or TRBD2 (5 bases each). The CDR3 is made up of 14 amino acids. Germline V gene data show CDR1 as SNHLY and CDR2 as FYNNEI. The V end was cut by 3 bases, the J end by 2 bases, with 10 bases between. The CDR3 loop reads CASSDGGNQETQYF. The CDR3 nucleotides read TGTGCCAGCAGTGATGGGGGTAATCAAGAGACCCAGTACTTC.

The rearrangement uses TRBV3-1 (or the pseudogene TRBV3-2) and TRBJ2-5; TRBD1 might be the D (7 bases). Germline-derived CDR1 and CDR2 are LGHDT and YNNKEL (reference sequence). V was pared by 0 bases and J by 4 bases, with 18 bases between. The CDR3 is 17 amino acids. This CDR3 is CASSQDRETGPVETQYF. The CDR3 region has the DNA TGTGCCAGCAGCCAAGATCGGGAGACAGGGCCCGTAGAGACCCAGTACTTC.

The chain links TRBV6-5 to TRBJ2-1, with D possibly matching TRBD2 (5 bases). The V end was cut by 2 bases, the J end by 7 bases, with 12 bases between. From germline, CDR1 is MNHEY and CDR2 SVGAGI. The CDR3 contains 14 residues. CDR3 DNA: TGTGCCAGCAGTTACCTCCCCTCGGGGAATGAGCAGTTCTTC. Translating gives CASSYLPSGNEQFF.

The V and J genes are TRBV4-1 and TRBJ1-1; D possibly corresponds to TRBD1 (5 bases). Germline CDR1 is MGHRA and CDR2 is YSYEKL. The CDR3 consists of 14 residues. Trimming removed 2 bases at V and 5 bases at J, with 12 bases between. CDR3 loop: CASSQRDGFTEAFF. CDR3 coding DNA: TGCGCCAGCAGCCAAAGGGACGGATTTACTGAAGCTTTCTTT.

Comments on this clone: One end of the junction fails to match germline, which may point to a read error. The gene calls are TRBV11-1 and TRBJ2-7; TRBD1 matches at 7 bases. The CDR3 has 14 residues. The V gene's germline CDR1 is SGHAT and CDR2 FQDESV (reference sequence). CDR3 residues: CASRLGQETYEQYF. Here the CDR3 DNA reads TGTGCCAGCAGATTAGGACAGGAGACCTACGAGCAGTACTTC.

The chain links TRBV19 to TRBJ1-4; 8 bases match TRBD1. V trimming: 9 bases; J trimming: 4 bases; junction bases outside the gene matches: 7. CDR3 size: 14 residues. Germline lookup yields CDR1 LNHDA and CDR2 SQIVND (reference sequence). CDR3 nucleotides: TGTGCCAGCTCGGCAGGGGGCGGTAATGAAAAACTGTTTTTT. Protein: CASSAGGGNEKLFF.